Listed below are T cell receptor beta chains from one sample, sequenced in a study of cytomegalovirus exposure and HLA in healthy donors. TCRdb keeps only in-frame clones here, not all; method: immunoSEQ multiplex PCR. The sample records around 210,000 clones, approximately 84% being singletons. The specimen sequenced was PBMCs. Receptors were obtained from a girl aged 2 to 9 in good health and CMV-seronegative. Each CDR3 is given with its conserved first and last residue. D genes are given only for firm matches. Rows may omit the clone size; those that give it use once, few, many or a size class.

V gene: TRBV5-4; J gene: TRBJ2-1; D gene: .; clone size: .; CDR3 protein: CASSLPGSNEQFF; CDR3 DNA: TGTGCCAGCAGCTTGCCAGGGTCTAATGAGCAGTTCTTC
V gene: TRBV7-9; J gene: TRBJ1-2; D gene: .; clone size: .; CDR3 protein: CASSLDGSYGYTF; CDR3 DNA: TGTGCCAGCAGCTTAGATGGCAGCTATGGCTACACCTTC
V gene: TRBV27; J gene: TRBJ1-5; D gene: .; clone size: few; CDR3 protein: CASSLRQGSQPQHF; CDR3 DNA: TGTGCCAGCAGTTTAAGGCAGGGGAGTCAGCCCCAGCATTTT
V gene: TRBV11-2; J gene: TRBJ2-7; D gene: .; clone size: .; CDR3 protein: CASTSYKAVEQYF; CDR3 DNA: TGTGCCAGCACCTCATATAAGGCGGTCGAGCAGTACTTC
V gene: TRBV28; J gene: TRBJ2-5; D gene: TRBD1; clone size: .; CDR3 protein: CASNPLGTGEQETQYF; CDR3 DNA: TGTGCCAGCAACCCGCTCGGGACAGGAGAACAAGAGACCCAGTACTTC
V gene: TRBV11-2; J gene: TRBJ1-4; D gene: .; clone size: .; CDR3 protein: CASSLSLANEKLFF; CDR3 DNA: TGTGCCAGCAGCTTAAGTCTAGCTAATGAAAAACTGTTTTTT
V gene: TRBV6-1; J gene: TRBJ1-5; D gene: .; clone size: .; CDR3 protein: CASSEGSAGPNQPQHF; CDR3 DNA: TGTGCCAGCAGTGAGGGATCGGCAGGGCCTAATCAGCCCCAGCATTTT
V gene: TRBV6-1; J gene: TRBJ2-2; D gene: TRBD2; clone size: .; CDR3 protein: CASSRTRMTGELFF; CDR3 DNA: TGTGCCAGCAGTCGGACTAGGATGACCGGGGAGCTGTTTTTT
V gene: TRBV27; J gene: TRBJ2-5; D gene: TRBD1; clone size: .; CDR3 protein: CASRKTGGRETQYF; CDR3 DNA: TGTGCCAGCAGGAAAACAGGGGGCAGGGAGACCCAGTACTTC
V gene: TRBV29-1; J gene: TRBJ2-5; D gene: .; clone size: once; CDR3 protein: CSVARGRETQYF; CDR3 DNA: TGCAGCGTTGCGAGAGGCCGGGAGACCCAGTACTTC
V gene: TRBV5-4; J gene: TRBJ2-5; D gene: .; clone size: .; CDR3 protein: CASSFGGRGAGETQYF; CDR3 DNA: TGTGCCAGCAGCTTTGGTGGACGGGGGGCCGGGGAGACCCAGTACTTC
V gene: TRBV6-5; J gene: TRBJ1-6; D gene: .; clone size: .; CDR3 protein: CASGVSGKNSPLHF; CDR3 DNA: TGTGCCAGCGGTGTGTCGGGGAAAAATTCACCCCTCCACTTT
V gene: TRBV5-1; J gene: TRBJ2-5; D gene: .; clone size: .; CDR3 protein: CASSLGLETQYF; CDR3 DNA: TGCGCCAGCAGCTTGGGACTAGAGACCCAGTACTTC
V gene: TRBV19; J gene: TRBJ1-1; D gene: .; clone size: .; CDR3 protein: CASSPWTAAGTEAFF; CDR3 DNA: TGTGCCAGTAGTCCCTGGACAGCGGCGGGCACTGAAGCTTTCTTT
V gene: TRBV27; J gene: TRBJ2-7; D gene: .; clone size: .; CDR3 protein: CASSVQGNLYEQYF; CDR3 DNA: TGTGCCAGCAGTGTACAGGGAAACCTCTACGAGCAGTACTTC
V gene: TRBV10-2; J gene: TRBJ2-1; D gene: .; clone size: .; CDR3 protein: CASSESWLAPYNEQFF; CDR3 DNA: TGCGCCAGCAGTGAGTCGTGGCTAGCCCCTTACAATGAGCAGTTCTTC
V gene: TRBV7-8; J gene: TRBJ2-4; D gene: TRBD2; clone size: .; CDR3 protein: CASSLVAGGQGKNIQYF; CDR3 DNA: TGTGCCAGCAGCTTAGTAGCGGGAGGGCAGGGCAAAAACATTCAGTACTTC
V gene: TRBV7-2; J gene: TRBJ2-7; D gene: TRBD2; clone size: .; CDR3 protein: CASSLDSGGLNYEQYF; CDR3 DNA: TGTGCCAGCAGCTTAGACTCGGGAGGGCTCAACTACGAGCAGTACTTC
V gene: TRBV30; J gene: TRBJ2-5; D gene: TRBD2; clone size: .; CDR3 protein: CAWSIAGEPETQYF; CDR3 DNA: TGTGCCTGGAGCATAGCGGGAGAACCAGAGACCCAGTACTTC
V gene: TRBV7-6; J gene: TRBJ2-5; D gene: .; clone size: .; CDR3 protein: CASSSDRPFQETQYF; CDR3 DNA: TGTGCCAGCAGCTCAGACAGGCCCTTCCAAGAGACCCAGTACTTC
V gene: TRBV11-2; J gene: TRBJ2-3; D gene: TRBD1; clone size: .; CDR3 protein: CASSLFRGRWDTQYF; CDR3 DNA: TGTGCCAGCAGCTTATTCAGGGGGCGCTGGGATACGCAGTATTTT
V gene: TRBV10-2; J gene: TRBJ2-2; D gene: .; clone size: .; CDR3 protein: CASSGVGRGTGELFF; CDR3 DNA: TGCGCCAGCAGTGGGGTCGGGAGAGGCACCGGGGAGCTGTTTTTT
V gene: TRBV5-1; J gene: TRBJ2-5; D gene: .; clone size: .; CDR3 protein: CASSEEQETQYF; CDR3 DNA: TGCGCCAGCAGCGAAGAGCAAGAGACCCAGTACTTC
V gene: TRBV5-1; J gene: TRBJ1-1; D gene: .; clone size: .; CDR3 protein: CASSPGAEAFF; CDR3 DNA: TGCGCCAGCAGCCCCGGGGCTGAAGCTTTCTTT
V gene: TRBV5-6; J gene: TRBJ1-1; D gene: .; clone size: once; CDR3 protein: CASSLRGLKAEAFF; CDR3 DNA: TGTGCCAGCAGCTTGAGGGGCCTCAAGGCTGAAGCTTTCTTT